A selection of T cell receptor beta chains follows, all from one sample in a study of beta chain features in type 1 diabetes. Profiling relied on immunoSEQ multiplex PCR, and the TCRdb table lists in-frame clones only, not all of them. Seen here are fewer than 500,000 clones, approximately 15% observed once, and the top ten hold about 0.04%. Sample: naive CD4+ T cells from blood. Source of these receptors: a man aged 30-40 years in good health. Both conserved end residues are part of each CDR3. The D gene is left open where the match is weak. Only part of the rows carry a size: once, few, many, or a class if the clone is expanded.

>TRBD2|TRBV19|-|TRBJ2-2|16
TGTGCCAGTAGCCATTGGGTACTAGCGGGGACCGGGGAGCTGTTTTTT
CASSHWVLAGTGELFF
>TRBD2|TRBV2|few|TRBJ2-1|16
TGTGCCAGCAGTATCGGTCCCCTAGCGGGAGGCTCTGAGCAGTTCTTC
CASSIGPLAGGSEQFF
>-|TRBV11-2|-|TRBJ2-3|14
TGTGCCAGCAGGCCACCTCTAGCTCCAAATACGCAGTATTTT
CASRPPLAPNTQYF
>-|TRBV25-1|-|TRBJ1-4|12
TGTGCCAGCCAGGCCTGGGGTGAAAAACTGTTTTTT
CASQAWGEKLFF
>-|TRBV5-4|few|TRBJ2-2|18
TGTGCCAGCAGCCCTAAGGGCACAGGGAGCGCGAACACCGGGGAGCTGTTTTTT
CASSPKGTGSANTGELFF
>-|TRBV4-3|few|TRBJ2-3|14
TGCGCCAGCAGCCAAGGGGTTAGGGGAGATACGCAGTATTTT
CASSQGVRGDTQYF
>-|TRBV7-2|few|TRBJ2-2|15
TGTGCCAGCAGCCCGGGGCAGATAAACACCGGGGAGCTGTTTTTT
CASSPGQINTGELFF
>TRBD1|TRBV29-1|-|TRBJ1-3|13
TGCAGCGTGGGCCCCCGGGGACAGGACACCATATATTTT
CSVGPRGQDTIYF
>-|TRBV4-3|few|TRBJ2-4|15
TGCGCCAGCAGCCAAGTTAGTCAGGGAGGAAACATTCAGTACTTC
CASSQVSQGGNIQYF
>-|TRBV11-2|-|TRBJ1-2|15
TGTGCCAGCAGCTTCCTAGTGAAGCTCAACTATGGCTACACCTTC
CASSFLVKLNYGYTF
>-|TRBV9|-|TRBJ2-2|14
TGTGCCAGCAGCCCGCTAGCTCCAACCGGGGAGCTGTTTTTT
CASSPLAPTGELFF
>TRBD2|TRBV4-3|few|TRBJ2-5|18
TGCGCCAGCAGCCAAGTCGGGGGGAGCCATAACGTTAAAGAGACCCAGTACTTC
CASSQVGGSHNVKETQYF
>TRBD1|TRBV7-9|-|TRBJ2-5|16
TGTGCCAGCAGCTCAGCCCGGGGACAGCGACAAGAGACCCAGTACTTC
CASSSARGQRQETQYF
>-|TRBV7-2|few|TRBJ2-3|14
TGTGCCAGCGGGCGGCTTGCGGGGACAGATACGCAGTATTTT
CASGRLAGTDTQYF
>TRBD1|TRBV25-1|few|TRBJ1-2|14
TGTGCCAGCAGTGAAGGCAGGGGGCTAAATGGCTACACCTTC
CASSEGRGLNGYTF
>-|TRBV18|-|TRBJ2-1|11
TGTGCCAGCTCACGGGGTGGTGAGCAGTTCTTC
CASSRGGEQFF
>-|TRBV14|few|TRBJ1-2|14
TGTGCCAGCAGCCAAGTCTCGGCTAACTATGGCTACACCTTC
CASSQVSANYGYTF
>TRBD1|TRBV4-3|-|TRBJ2-6|18
TGCGCCAGCAGCTACCGGGACAGGGCTAACTCTGGGGCCAACGTCCTGACTTTC
CASSYRDRANSGANVLTF
>-|TRBV7-2|-|TRBJ2-1|15
TGTGCCAGCAGCTTATCAGGGGTCAACCACAATGAGCAGTTCTTC
CASSLSGVNHNEQFF
>-|TRBV5-1|-|TRBJ1-5|14
TGCGCCAGCAGCCCGGACGGCAGCAATCAGCCCCAGCATTTT
CASSPDGSNQPQHF
>TRBD1|TRBV5-1|few|TRBJ2-7|15
TGCGCCAGCAGCTTTTCCGGGACAGGGGGCTACGAGCAGTACTTC
CASSFSGTGGYEQYF
>-|TRBV30|few|TRBJ2-5|14
TGTGCCTGGAACAAGGGGGGTGTAAAAGAGACCCAGTACTTC
CAWNKGGVKETQYF
>TRBD2|TRBV4-1|few|TRBJ2-3|15
TGCGCCAGCAGCCAAGTTGGAGCGGGGCGGGATACGCAGTATTTT
CASSQVGAGRDTQYF
>TRBD1|TRBV18|few|TRBJ2-1|17
TGTGCCAGCTCACAGACAGGGGCAGTAAGCTCCTACAATGAGCAGTTCTTC
CASSQTGAVSSYNEQFF
>-|TRBV15|few|TRBJ2-7|12
TGTGCCACCAGCAGAGATTCGTACGAGCAGTACTTC
CATSRDSYEQYF
>TRBD2|TRBV9|once|TRBJ2-3|16
TGTGCCAGTTCTTCAAAACTAGCGGGGGGGCCGGATACGCAGTATTTT
CASSSKLAGGPDTQYF
>TRBD1|TRBV11-2|few|TRBJ1-4|16
TGTGCCAGCAGCGTAAGACGGGACAGCCTTAATGAAAAACTGTTTTTT
CASSVRRDSLNEKLFF
>-|TRBV18|-|TRBJ1-1|14
TGTGCCAGCTCACCATTCGGGGAAGGTACTGAAGCTTTCTTT
CASSPFGEGTEAFF
>-|TRBV7-9|few|TRBJ2-5|13
TGTGCCAGCAGCTTCCCGGTCACAGAGACCCAGTACTTC
CASSFPVTETQYF
>-|TRBV29-1|-|TRBJ2-7|13
TGCAGCGCTTTACTCCCCGCCAGTGGCGAGCAGTACTTC
CSALLPASGEQYF
>-|TRBV27|-|TRBJ2-1|16
TGTGCCAGCAGACGACAGATCCCGAGCTCCTACAATGAGCAGTTCTTC
CASRRQIPSSYNEQFF
>-|TRBV18|-|TRBJ2-7|11
TGTGCCAGCTCACCATCCCACGAGCAGTACTTC
CASSPSHEQYF
>-|TRBV9|-|TRBJ1-3|17
TGTGCCAGCAGCCCCTGGGACACGGGACACTCTGGAAACACCATATATTTT
CASSPWDTGHSGNTIYF
>-|TRBV29-1|few|TRBJ2-4|15
TGCAGCGCCGCGGTGGTTACTAGTACCAAAAACATTCAGTACTTC
CSAAVVTSTKNIQYF
>-|TRBV2|-|TRBJ1-1|12
TGTGCCAGCAGGACAGAAAACACTGAAGCTTTCTTT
CASRTENTEAFF
>TRBD2|TRBV11-2|-|TRBJ2-4|15
TGTGCCAGCAGCCAAGTCAGCGGGACCAAAAACATTCAGTACTTC
CASSQVSGTKNIQYF
>-|TRBV4-3|-|TRBJ2-1|14
TGCGCCAGCAGCCAAGCCGGAGGGGGGAATGAGCAGTTCTTC
CASSQAGGGNEQFF
>-|TRBV7-9|-|TRBJ2-5|14
TGTGCCACCAGAATGTCCGCGAACCAAGAGACCCAGTACTTC
CATRMSANQETQYF
>-|TRBV5-1|-|TRBJ2-3|14
TGCGCCAGCAGCTCTGGACAGATCACAGATACGCAGTATTTT
CASSSGQITDTQYF
>-|TRBV30|few|TRBJ1-1|13
TGTGCCTGGAGTGTAAAACGAAACACTGAAGCTTTCTTT
CAWSVKRNTEAFF
>-|TRBV7-9|-|TRBJ2-2|15
TGTGCCAGCATCACTCAGGTTGTGATCACCGGGGAGCTGTTTTTT
CASITQVVITGELFF
>-|TRBV30|few|TRBJ1-2|13
TGTGCCTGGAGTAGTAAGGGGTACTATGGCTACACCTTC
CAWSSKGYYGYTF
>-|TRBV7-6|few|TRBJ1-4|15
TGTGCCAGCAGCGGAATAGGGGGGGCGGCTGAAAAACTGTTTTTT
CASSGIGGAAEKLFF
>-|TRBV28|few|TRBJ1-4|13
TGTGCCAGCAGGGGGCAGATCGATGAAAAACTGTTTTTT
CASRGQIDEKLFF
>-|TRBV29-1|-|TRBJ2-3|12
TGCAGCAGCTCGGCTGCGGCAGATACGCAGTATTTT
CSSSAAADTQYF
>-|TRBV7-2|-|TRBJ2-7|14
TGTGCCAGCAGCCGCACCGGGACACCCTTTGAGCAGTACTTC
CASSRTGTPFEQYF
>TRBD1|TRBV29-1|-|TRBJ2-1|14
TGCAGCGTTGTCGACAGGGACTCCTACAATGAGCAGTTCTTC
CSVVDRDSYNEQFF
>-|TRBV23-1|many|TRBJ2-7|13
TGCGCCAGCAGGCGCCCTATAGGTCGCCATGAGTACTTC
CASRRPIGRHEYF
>TRBD1|TRBV2|-|TRBJ2-5|16
TGTGCCAGCAGCCCCGGGACAGGGGGCTGGCAAGAGACCCAGTACTTC
CASSPGTGGWQETQYF
>-|TRBV7-9|few|TRBJ2-2|13
TGTGCCAGCAGCCCCCTCAACACCGGGGAGCTGTTTTTT
CASSPLNTGELFF
>-|TRBV27|-|TRBJ2-1|15
TGTGCCACCCGACCCGATAGAAGCTCCTACAATGAGCAGTTCTTC
CATRPDRSSYNEQFF
>-|TRBV25-1|few|TRBJ2-5|12
TGTGCCACCGTGGCCGGTGTTGGGGCCCAGTACTTC
CATVAGVGAQYF
>TRBD1|TRBV7-9|few|TRBJ2-3|18
TGTGCCAGCAGCCCTCGGGACAGGGCCTTGACGTTCACAGATACGCAGTATTTT
CASSPRDRALTFTDTQYF